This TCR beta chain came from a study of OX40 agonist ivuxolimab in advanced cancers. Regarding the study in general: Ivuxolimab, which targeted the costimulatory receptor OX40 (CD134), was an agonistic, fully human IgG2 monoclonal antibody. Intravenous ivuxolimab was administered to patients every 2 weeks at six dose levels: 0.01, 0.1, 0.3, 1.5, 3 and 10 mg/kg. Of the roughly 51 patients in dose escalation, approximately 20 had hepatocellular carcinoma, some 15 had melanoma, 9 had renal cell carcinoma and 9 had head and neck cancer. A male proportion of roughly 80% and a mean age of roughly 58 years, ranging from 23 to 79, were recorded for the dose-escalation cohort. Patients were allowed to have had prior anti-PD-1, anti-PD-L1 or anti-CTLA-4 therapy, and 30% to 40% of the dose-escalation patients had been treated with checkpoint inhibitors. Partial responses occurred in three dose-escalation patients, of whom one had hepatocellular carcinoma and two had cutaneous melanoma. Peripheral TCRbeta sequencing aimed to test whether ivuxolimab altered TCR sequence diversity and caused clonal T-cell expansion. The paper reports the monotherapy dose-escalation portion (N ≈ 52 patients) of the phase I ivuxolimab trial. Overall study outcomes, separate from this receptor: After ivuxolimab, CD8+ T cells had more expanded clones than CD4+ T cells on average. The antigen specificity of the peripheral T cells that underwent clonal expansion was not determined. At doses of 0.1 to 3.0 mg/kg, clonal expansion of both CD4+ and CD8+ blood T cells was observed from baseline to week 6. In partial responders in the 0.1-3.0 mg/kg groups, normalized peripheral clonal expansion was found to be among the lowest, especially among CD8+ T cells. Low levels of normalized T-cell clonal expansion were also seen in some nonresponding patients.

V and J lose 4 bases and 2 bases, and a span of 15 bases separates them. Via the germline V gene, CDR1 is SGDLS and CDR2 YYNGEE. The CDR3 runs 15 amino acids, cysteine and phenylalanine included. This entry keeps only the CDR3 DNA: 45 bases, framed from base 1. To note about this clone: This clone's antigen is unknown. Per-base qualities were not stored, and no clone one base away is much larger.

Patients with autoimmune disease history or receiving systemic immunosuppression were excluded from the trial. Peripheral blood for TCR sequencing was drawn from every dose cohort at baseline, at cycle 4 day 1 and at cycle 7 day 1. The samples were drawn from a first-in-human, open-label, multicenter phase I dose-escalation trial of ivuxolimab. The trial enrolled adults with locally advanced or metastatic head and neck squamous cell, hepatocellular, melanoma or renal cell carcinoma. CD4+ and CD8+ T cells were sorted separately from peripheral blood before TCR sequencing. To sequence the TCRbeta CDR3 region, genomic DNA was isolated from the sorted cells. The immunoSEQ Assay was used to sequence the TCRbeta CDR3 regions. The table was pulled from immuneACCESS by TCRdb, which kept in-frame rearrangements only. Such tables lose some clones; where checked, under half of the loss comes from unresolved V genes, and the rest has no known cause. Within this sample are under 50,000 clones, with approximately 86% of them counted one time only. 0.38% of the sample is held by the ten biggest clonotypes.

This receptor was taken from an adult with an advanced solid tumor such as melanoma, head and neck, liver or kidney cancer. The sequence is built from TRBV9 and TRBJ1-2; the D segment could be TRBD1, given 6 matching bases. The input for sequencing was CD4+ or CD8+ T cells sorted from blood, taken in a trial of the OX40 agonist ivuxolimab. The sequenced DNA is TGTGCCAGCAGCCCAACAGGGAAACTAAACTATGGCTACACCTTC. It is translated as CASSPTGKLNYGYTF.